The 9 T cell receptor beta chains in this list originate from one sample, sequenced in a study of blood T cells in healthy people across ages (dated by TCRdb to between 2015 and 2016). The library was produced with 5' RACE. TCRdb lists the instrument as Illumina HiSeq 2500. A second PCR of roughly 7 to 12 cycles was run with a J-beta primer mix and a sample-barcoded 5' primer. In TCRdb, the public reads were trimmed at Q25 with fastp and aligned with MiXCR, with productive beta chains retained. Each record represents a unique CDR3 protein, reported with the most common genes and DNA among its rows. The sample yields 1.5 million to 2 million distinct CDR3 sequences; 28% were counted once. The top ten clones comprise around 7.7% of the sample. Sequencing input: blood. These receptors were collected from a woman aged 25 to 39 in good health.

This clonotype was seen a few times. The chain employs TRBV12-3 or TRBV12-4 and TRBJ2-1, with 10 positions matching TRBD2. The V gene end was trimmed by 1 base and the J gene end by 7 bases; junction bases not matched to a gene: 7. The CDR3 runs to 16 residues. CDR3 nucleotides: TGTGCCAGCAGTTTAGGGCACAGCGGGAGGGGAAATGAGCAGTTCTTC. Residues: CASSLGHSGRGNEQFF.

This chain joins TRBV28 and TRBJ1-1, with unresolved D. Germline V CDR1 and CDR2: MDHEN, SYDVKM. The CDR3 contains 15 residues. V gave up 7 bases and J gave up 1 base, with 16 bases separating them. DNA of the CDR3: TGTGCCAGCATTCTTCGACGGGGTTCGAACACTGAAGCTTTCTTT. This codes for CASILRRGSNTEAFF.

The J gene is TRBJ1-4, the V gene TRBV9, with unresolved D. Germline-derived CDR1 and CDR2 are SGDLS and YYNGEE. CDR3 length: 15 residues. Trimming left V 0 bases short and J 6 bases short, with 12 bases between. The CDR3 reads CASSVEGTFDEKLFF. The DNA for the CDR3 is TGTGCCAGCAGCGTAGAAGGTACATTCGATGAAAAACTGTTTTTT.

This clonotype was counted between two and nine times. The chain's CDR3 is CSATRSINQPQHF. As DNA, the CDR3 is TGCAGTGCTACTAGATCCATCAATCAGCCCCAGCATTTT. The rearrangement uses TRBV20-1 and TRBJ1-5; D unclear. The CDR3 has 13 residues. Germline CDR1 reads DFQATT; CDR2 reads SNEGSKA (reference sequence). V dropped 4 bases and J dropped 3 bases, with 10 bases sitting between them.

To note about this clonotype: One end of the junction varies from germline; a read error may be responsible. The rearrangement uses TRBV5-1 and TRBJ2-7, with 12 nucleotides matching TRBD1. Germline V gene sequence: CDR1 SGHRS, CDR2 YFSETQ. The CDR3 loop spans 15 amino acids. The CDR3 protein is CASSDGTGGSNEQYF. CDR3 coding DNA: TGCGCCAGCAGCGACGGGACAGGGGGCTCCAACGAGCAGTACTTC.

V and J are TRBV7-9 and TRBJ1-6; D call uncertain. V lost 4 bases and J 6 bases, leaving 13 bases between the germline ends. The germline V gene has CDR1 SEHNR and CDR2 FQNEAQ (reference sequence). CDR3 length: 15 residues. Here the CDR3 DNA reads TGTGCCAGCAGCTCAAACGGGATCGCTAATTCACCCCTCCACTTT. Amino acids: CASSSNGIANSPLHF.

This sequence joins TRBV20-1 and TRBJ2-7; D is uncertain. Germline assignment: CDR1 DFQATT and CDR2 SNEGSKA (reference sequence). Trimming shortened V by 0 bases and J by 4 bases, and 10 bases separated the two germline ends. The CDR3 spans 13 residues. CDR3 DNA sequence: TGCAGTGCTAGAGATCGTAGGGTTTACGAGCAGTACTTC. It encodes CSARDRRVYEQYF.

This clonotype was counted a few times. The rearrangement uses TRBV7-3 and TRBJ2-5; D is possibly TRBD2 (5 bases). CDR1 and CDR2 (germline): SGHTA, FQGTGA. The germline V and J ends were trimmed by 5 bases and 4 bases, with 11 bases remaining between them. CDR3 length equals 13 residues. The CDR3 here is CASSRTSIETQYF. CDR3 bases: TGTGCCAGCAGCCGAACTAGTATAGAGACCCAGTACTTC.

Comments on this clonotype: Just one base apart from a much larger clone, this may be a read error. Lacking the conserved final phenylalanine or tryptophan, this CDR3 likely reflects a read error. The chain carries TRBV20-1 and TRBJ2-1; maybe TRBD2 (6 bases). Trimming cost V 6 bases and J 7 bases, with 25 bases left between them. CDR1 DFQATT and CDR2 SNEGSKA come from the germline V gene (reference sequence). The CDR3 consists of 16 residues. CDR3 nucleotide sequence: TGCAGTGCGGCGGGACTGCCTTCGGCTACGCCTAATGAGCAGTTCTTA. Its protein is CSAAGLPSATPNEQFL.